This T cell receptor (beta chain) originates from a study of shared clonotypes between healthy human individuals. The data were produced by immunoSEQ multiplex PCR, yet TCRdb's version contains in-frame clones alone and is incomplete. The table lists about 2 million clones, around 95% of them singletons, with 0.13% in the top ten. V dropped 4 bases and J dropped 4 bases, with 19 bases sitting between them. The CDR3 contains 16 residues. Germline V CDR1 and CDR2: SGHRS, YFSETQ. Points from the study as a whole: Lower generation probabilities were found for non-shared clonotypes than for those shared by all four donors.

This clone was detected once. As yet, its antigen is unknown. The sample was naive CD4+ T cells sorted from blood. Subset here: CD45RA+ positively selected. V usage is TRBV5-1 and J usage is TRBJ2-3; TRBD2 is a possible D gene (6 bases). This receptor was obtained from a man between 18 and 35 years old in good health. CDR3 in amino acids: CASSRGDELGADTQYF. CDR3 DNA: TGCGCCAGCAGCCGCGGGGACGAACTGGGGGCAGATACGCAGTATTTT.